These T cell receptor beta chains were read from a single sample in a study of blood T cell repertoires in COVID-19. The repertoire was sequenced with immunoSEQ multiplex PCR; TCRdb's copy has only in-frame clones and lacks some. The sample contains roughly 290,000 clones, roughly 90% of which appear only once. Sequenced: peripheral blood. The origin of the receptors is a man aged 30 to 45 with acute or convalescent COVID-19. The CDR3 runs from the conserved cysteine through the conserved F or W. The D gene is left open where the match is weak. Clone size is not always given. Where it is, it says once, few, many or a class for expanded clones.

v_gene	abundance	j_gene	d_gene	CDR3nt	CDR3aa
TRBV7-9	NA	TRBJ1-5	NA	TGTGCCAGCAGCTTAGCAACAAATCAGCCCCAGCATTTT	CASSLATNQPQHF
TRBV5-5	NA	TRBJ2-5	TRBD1	TGTGCCAGCAGGAGCCCCGGGACAGGGGTAGAGACCCAGTACTTC	CASRSPGTGVETQYF
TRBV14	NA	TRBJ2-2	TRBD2	TGTGCCAGCAGCCAAGATGGAGTAGCGGGGGGGACTACGAACACCGGGGAGCTGTTTTTT	CASSQDGVAGGTTNTGELFF
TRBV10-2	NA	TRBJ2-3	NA	TGCGCCAGCATTTTACAGGGAGCAGATACGCAGTATTTT	CASILQGADTQYF
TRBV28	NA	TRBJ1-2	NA	TGTGCCAGCAGTCGACAGGTCCCTGGAGGCTACACCTTC	CASSRQVPGGYTF
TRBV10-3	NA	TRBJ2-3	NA	TGTGCCATCACAGGATCAGGGGCAGATACGCAGTATTTT	CAITGSGADTQYF
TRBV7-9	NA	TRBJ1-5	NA	TGTGCCAGCTCACAGGCCGGAGGGGGCAATCAGCCCCAGCATTTT	CASSQAGGGNQPQHF
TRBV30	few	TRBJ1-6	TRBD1	TGTGCCTGGAGTGCCCCATATGACAGGGATTCACCCCTCCACTTT	CAWSAPYDRDSPLHF
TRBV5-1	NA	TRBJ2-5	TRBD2	TGCGCCAGCAGCCCCACGCGGGAGGAGGAGACCCAGTACTTC	CASSPTREEETQYF
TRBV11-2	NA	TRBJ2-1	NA	TGTGCCAGCACGGGGTCCTACAATGAGCAGTTCTTC	CASTGSYNEQFF
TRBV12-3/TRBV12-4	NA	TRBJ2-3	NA	TGTGCCAGCAGGCCCACGGGATTGAATACGCAGTATTTT	CASRPTGLNTQYF
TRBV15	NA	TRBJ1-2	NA	TGTGCCACCAGCAGAGATGAGGTCGCGGGTGGCTACACCTTC	CATSRDEVAGGYTF
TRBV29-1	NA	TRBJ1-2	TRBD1	TGCAGCGTCCGACAGGGGGTTGGCTACACCTTC	CSVRQGVGYTF
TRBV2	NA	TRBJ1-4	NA	TGTGCCAGCAGTGATTCGACAGCCACAACTAATGAAAAACTGTTTTTT	CASSDSTATTNEKLFF
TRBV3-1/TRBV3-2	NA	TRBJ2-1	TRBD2	TGTGCCAGCAGCCCCGGACGGTTTAGCGGGGGGCTAACAGAGCAGTTCTTC	CASSPGRFSGGLTEQFF
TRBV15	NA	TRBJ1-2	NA	TGTGCCACCAGCAGAGATAAGAGGGTTTCTGGCTACACCTTC	CATSRDKRVSGYTF
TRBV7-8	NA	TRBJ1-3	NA	TGTGCCAGCAGCTTAGGAACAGGGTCTTTGCAAAACACCATATATTTT	CASSLGTGSLQNTIYF
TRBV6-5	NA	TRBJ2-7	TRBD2	TGTGCCAGCAGTTACTCGATCGGGGGAGGGAGGTACGAGCAGTACTTC	CASSYSIGGGRYEQYF
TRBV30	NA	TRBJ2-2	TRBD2	TGTGCCTGGAGTGTAAGAGAATCTAGCGGGAGCGGTACCGGGGAGCTGTTTTTT	CAWSVRESSGSGTGELFF
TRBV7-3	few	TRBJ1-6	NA	TGTGCCAGCAGCTTAATTGCGGGGGGCATAACACCCCTCCACTTT	CASSLIAGGITPLHF
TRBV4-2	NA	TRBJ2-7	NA	TGTGCCAGCAGCCAAGAGATTCGCGACTTTAGGCGGGAGCAGTACTTC	CASSQEIRDFRREQYF
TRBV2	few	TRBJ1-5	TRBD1	TGTGCCAGCCGCAGCCCGACAGGGGGAAATCAGCCCCAGCATTTT	CASRSPTGGNQPQHF
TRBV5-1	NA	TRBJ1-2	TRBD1	TGCGCCAGCAGCCCGGACAGGGGGTTCTCCTATGGCTACACCTTC	CASSPDRGFSYGYTF
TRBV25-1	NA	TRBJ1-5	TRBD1	TGTGCCAGCAGTGGGACAGGGCAACAGCCCCAGCATTTT	CASSGTGQQPQHF
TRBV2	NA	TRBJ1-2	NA	TGTGCCAGCAGTGAAGGACCGGGGATGGGTGGCTACACCTTC	CASSEGPGMGGYTF
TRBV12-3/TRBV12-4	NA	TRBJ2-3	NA	TGTGCCAGCAGTTTCTCCTTTGATACGCAGTATTTT	CASSFSFDTQYF
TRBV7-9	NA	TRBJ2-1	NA	TGTGCCAGCCTTGGCGGAGATAAGCAAAGCTCCTACAATGAGCAGTTCTTC	CASLGGDKQSSYNEQFF
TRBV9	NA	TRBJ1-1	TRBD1	TGTGCCAGCAGCGTATCACAGGGGACTGAAGCTTTCTTT	CASSVSQGTEAFF
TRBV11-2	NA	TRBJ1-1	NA	TGTGCCAGCAGCAGAGGGGAGGCGGACGGAGGGACTGAAGCTTTCTTT	CASSRGEADGGTEAFF
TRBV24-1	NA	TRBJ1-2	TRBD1	TGTGCCACCAGTGACCGGACAGGGGATTTGAACTATGGCTACACCTTC	CATSDRTGDLNYGYTF
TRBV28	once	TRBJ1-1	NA	TGTGCCAGCAGTTTCGAGTCGGACACTGAAGCTTTCTTT	CASSFESDTEAFF
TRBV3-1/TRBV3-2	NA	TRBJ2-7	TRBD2	TGTGCCAGCAGCCCAAGCGGGGGGTCCGAGCAGTACTTC	CASSPSGGSEQYF
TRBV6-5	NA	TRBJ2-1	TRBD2	TGTGCCAGCGGGTCGGGAGCGGGGAACAATGAGCAGTTCTTC	CASGSGAGNNEQFF
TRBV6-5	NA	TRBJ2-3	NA	TGTGCCAGCAGCCTTTACGGGTCTAGCACAGATACGCAGTATTTT	CASSLYGSSTDTQYF
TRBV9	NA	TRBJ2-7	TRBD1	TGTGCCAGCAGCGTAGGCCCGGGACAGACCTACGAGCAGTACTTC	CASSVGPGQTYEQYF
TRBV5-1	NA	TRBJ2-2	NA	TGCGCCAGCAGCAGCGGGACACAGAACACCGGGGAGCTGTTTTTT	CASSSGTQNTGELFF
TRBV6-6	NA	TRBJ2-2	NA	TGTGCCAGTCGCAGGGAGAACACCGGGGAGCTGTTTTTT	CASRRENTGELFF
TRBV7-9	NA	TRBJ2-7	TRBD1	TGTGCCAGCAGCACAGCCGGGACAGGAACCTACGAGCAGTACTTC	CASSTAGTGTYEQYF
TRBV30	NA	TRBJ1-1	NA	TGTGCCTGGAGTGGATGGAGGGCAGAAGCTTTCTTT	CAWSGWRAEAFF